The rows below give T cell receptor beta chains drawn from one sample of a study of T-cell reconstitution after alpha-beta-depleted transplantation in children. TCRdb reanalysed the PCR reads using MiXCR and keeps one entry per CDR3 protein. The repertoire holds approximately 350,000 distinct CDR3 sequences, with 10% as singletons. Sequencing used PBMCs from the stem cell graft donor, obtained from the stem cell graft. These receptors were taken from a human donor who donated a stem cell graft to a child with acute lymphoblastic leukemia. Both conserved end residues are part of each CDR3. Expanded clones get a size class; other rows say once, few or many, or leave the size out.

>TRBV7-2|NA
CASSFTGVGQPQHF
>TRBV12-3/TRBV12-4|NA
CATSGGGRDEQYF
>TRBV5-1|NA
CASRLTGDQETQYF
>TRBV6-2/TRBV6-3|NA
CASSYSAGDVFF
>TRBV5-1|NA
CASSLGPGQGGADTQYF
>TRBV15|few
CATSRSRLAVSYNEQFF
>TRBV7-2|few
CASSLVVAGADTQYF
>TRBV18|once
CASSPGTSGGYEQYF
>TRBV4-1|few
CASSQERGYNQPQHF
>TRBV2|NA
CASRESSGAGEQYF
>TRBV20-1|many
CSASPGPTSAEAFF
>TRBV4-1|many
CASRAGQSYNEQFF
>TRBV27|many
CASTPRLGVSTEAFF
>TRBV5-1|many
CASSLGTSQETQYF
>TRBV12-5|NA
CASGLAGLAGDRSYNEQFF
>TRBV5-1|NA
CASSLDASGRTDTQYF
>TRBV7-2|NA
CASMGDRGPYEQYF
>TRBV5-6|NA
CASSLVGAGDLIYNEQFF
>TRBV5-1|many
CASSREGARGRNEQYF
>TRBV19|few
CASSALAGATDTQYF
>TRBV4-2|few
CASSQGPGFTNEQFF
>TRBV20-1|few
CSARDPSGSLSEQFF
>TRBV5-6|few
CASSITGTSISYNEQFF
>TRBV28|many
CASSSGTLWQFF
>TRBV12-3/TRBV12-4|few
CASSLAQGAVISYNEQFF
>TRBV7-2|few
CASSYAQGRPQHF
>TRBV5-1|many
CASSGGSGSTDTQYF
>TRBV5-5|few
CASSPNHRAGEGETQYF
>TRBV20-1|NA
CSARGAQAPADEQFF
>TRBV29-1|few
CSVHGTSGRASYNEQFF
>TRBV29-1|few
CSVEDLIREGNYNEQFF
>TRBV20-1|few
CSAETSGQETQYF
>TRBV4-3|NA
CASSSGRSGYEQYF
>TRBV20-1|NA
CSARVSGKIPHNEQFF
>TRBV5-5|NA
CASSPDTNTGELFF
>TRBV20-1|few
CSAMRPAGGTKETQYF
>TRBV7-9|NA
CASSLAATTGEQYF
>TRBV28|few
CASSLRDFGYTF
>TRBV13|NA
CASSPGPTQYF
>TRBV12-3/TRBV12-4|NA
CASSRTSGRSEQFF
>TRBV14|many
CASSQGGRGEAFF
>TRBV20-1|few
CSARENQPQHF
>TRBV7-2|many
CASSPDYEQYF
>TRBV12-3/TRBV12-4|few
CASSGQELTLWGQGAYEQYF
>TRBV19|few
CASSIGGDTGELFF
>TRBV27|few
CASSSTGFTEAFF
>TRBV29-1|NA
CSVVVPGRTDTQYF
>TRBV15|NA
CATSRVAGPGELFF
>TRBV20-1|many
CSALLAGGIWEGTDTQYF
>TRBV7-2|few
CASSSARYEQYF
>TRBV6-5|few
CASSWTPNTGELFF
>TRBV5-1|few
CASSLAPGQGMGETQYF
>TRBV20-1|few
CSASNQAGDAEAFF
>TRBV15|NA
CATSRDLQDKTQYF
>TRBV7-2|NA
CASSLRLAGGRGAKNIQYF